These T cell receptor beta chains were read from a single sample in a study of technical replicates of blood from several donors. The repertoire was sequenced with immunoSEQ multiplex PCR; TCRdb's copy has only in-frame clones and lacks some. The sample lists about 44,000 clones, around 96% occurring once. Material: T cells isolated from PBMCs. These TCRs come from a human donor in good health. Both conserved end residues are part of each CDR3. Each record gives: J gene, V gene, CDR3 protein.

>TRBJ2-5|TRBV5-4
CASSDGLKSGGTYETQYF
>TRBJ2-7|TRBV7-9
CASSLGGQGTYEQYF
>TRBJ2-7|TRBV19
CASSGQGRYEQYF
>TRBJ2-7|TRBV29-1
CSVERAYEQYF
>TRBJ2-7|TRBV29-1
CSVEGGAGWGGEQYF
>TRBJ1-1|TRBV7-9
CASSLIQGGMATEAFF
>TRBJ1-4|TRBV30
CAWSSTGVYNEKLFF
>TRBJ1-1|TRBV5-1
CASSFRDKNTEAFF
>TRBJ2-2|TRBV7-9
CASSLGAGELFF
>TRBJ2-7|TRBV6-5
CASSQVKQGSEQYF
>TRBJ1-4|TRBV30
CAWSVLGTGDLATNEKLFF
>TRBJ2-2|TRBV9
CASSVVQGGTGELFF
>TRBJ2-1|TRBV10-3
CAISELRTATYNEQFF
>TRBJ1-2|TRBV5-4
CASSYSPPSSTGWGF
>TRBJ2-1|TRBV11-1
CASSATGTSAFYNEQFF
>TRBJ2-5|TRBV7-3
CASSPGLAGVETQYF
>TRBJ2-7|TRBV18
CASSSQGIEQYF
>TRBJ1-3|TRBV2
CASRPWEVGNTIYF
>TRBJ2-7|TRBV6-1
CASSRDRTYEQYF
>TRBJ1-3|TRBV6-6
CASRRSRGRGNTIYF
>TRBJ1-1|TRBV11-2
CASSVDRNTEAFF
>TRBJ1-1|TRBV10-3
CAISDDRGNEAFF
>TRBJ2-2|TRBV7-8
CASSWSVISGELFF
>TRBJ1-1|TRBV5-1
CASSLSRDRLNTEAFF
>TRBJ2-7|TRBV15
CATSRDRGSYEQYF
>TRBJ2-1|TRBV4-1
CASSQGEGQRDEQFF
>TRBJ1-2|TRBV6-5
CASRAGTGQNYGYTF
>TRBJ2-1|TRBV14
CASSQERLAGVEIF
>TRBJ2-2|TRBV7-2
CASSLNDRGSTGELFF
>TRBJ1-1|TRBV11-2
CASSSYRDWNTEAFF
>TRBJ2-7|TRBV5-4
CASSLGTLSYEQYF
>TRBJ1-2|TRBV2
CASSEASLSGTATYGYTF
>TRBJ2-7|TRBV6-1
CATLFAADEQYF
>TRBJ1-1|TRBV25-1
CASRITLNTEAFF
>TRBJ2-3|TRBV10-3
CAISESGTGPRPDTQYF
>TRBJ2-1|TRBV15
CATSRDRGGTGAANEQFF
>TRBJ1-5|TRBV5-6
CASSRRRGGQPQHF
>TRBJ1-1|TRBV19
CASSIGPKNTEAFF
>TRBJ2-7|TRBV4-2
CASSQDGLAMTYEQYF
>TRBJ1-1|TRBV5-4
CASSDDREATEAFF
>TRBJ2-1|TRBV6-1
CASSEDTLAIYNEQFF
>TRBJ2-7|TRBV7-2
CASSTGLAGETYEQYF
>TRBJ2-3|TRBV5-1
CASSYRDSPTDTQYF
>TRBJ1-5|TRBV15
CATSLNQEQHNQPQHF
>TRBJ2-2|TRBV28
CASSLIGRVTGELFF
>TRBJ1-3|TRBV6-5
CASRGQGNSGNTIYF
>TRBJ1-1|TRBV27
CASSLGTGNTEAFF
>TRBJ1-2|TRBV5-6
CASSPLDREDYGYTF
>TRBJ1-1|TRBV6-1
CASGTGVNTEAFF
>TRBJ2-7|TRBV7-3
CASSLGGKDYEQYF
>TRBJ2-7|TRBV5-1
CASSLEGSGTYEQYF
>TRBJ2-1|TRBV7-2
CASSLAGTYNEQFF
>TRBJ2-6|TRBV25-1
CASTGNTGANVLTF
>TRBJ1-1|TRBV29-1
CSAPGQGATEAFF
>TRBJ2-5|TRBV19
CASSTPKTGLAGVTETQYF
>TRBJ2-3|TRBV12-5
CASGSTGFRDTQYF
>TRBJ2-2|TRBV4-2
CASSQWGGTGELFF
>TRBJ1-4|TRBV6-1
CASSEIGLATNEKLFF
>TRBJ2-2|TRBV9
CASTRSENTGELFF
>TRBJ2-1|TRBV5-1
CASSLGGSSYNEQFF